This TCR beta chain was captured in a study of T cells in Graves' hyperthyroidism and ophthalmopathy. Overall study: Pretreatment peripheral blood was obtained at initial diagnosis.

Ten or more counts support this clonotype. TCR beta CDR3 sequences were amplified from RNA transcripts. RT-PCR in the first round (using the HTBI primer set) targeted the TCR CDR3. TCRdb independently ran MiXCR on the multiplex PCR reads; one entry per CDR3 protein. The repertoire holds roughly 420,000 distinct CDR3 sequences, with approximately 15% as singletons. CDR3 length: 14 residues. The V and J ends lost 7 bases and 2 bases respectively, with 17 bases between them. CDR1 is SQVTM and CDR2 is ANQGSEA in the germline V gene. The study defined stable Graves' hyperthyroidism as no ophthalmopathy progression within 18 months.

Sequences were obtained from blood. This receptor was identified in a woman aged 18-29 years with Graves' hyperthyroidism. The V gene is TRBV29-1, the J gene TRBJ1-1; TRBD1 is a possible D gene (6 bases). The chain's CDR3 is CSDDGGGRNTEAFF. The CDR3 nucleotides are TGCAGCGACGACGGGGGGGGCAGAAACACTGAAGCTTTCTTT.